Following are 10 T cell receptor beta chains from one sample sequenced in a study of T cells in Graves' hyperthyroidism and ophthalmopathy. Amplified TCR beta CDR3 regions derived from RNA transcripts. A first-round RT-PCR of the TCR CDR3 used the HTBI primer set. MiXCR was run by TCRdb on the multiplex PCR reads, yielding one entry per CDR3 protein. Among 640,000 or so distinct CDR3 sequences listed, roughly 14% were seen once. The sequenced sample consisted of blood. Receptors originate from a woman aged 40-49 years with Graves' ophthalmopathy.

This clonotype appeared many times. The chain employs TRBV2 and TRBJ1-1, with TRBD1 as a possible D gene (5 bases). The CDR3 has 11 amino acids. In germline, CDR1 is SNHLY, CDR2 FYNNEI. V dropped 2 bases and J dropped 10 bases, with 8 bases sitting between them. This CDR3 is CASSEPRGAFF. CDR3 bases: TGTGCCAGCAGTGAACCGAGGGGAGCTTTCTTT.

This clonotype appeared many times. The gene calls are TRBV6-2 or TRBV6-3 and TRBJ1-5; unclear D gene. The V and J ends lost 2 bases and 3 bases respectively, with 8 bases between them. CDR3 length: 14 amino acids. Looked up from germline, CDR1 is MNHEY and CDR2 is SVGEGT. CDR3 sequence reads: CASSYGGNNQPQHF. The CDR3 DNA reads TGTGCCAGCAGTTACGGAGGGAACAATCAGCCCCAGCATTTT.

This clonotype was found many times. Here the CDR3 reads CASSAEASTGELFF. CDR3 in DNA: TGTGCCAGCAGTGCGGAAGCTTCCACCGGGGAGCTGTTTTTT. The J gene is TRBJ2-2, the V gene TRBV6-1; D is unclear. The germline V gene encodes CDR1 MNHNS and CDR2 SASEGT. V was clipped by 4 bases and J by 4 bases, with 10 bases between them. CDR3 length: 14 residues.

The genes are TRBV2 and TRBJ1-1; no definite D call. CDR3 length: 13 residues. Germline V gives CDR1 SNHLY, CDR2 FYNNEI. Trimming cost V 3 bases and J 1 base, with 6 bases left between them. Here the CDR3 DNA reads TGTGCCAGCAGTGATGGTTGGAACACTGAAGCTTTCTTT. Amino acids: CASSDGWNTEAFF.

This clonotype appeared many times. V is TRBV7-8 and J is TRBJ2-2; 12 bases are shared with TRBD2. Trimming cost V 5 bases and J 5 bases; bases outside gene matches: 3. The CDR3 consists of 15 residues. Germline V gives CDR1 SGHVS, CDR2 FQNEAQ. This chain's CDR3 is CASSQGTSGTGELFF. CDR3 DNA: TGTGCCAGCAGCCAAGGGACTAGCGGGACCGGGGAGCTGTTTTTT.

This clonotype has at least ten counts. The chain joins TRBV28 to TRBJ2-5; D is possibly TRBD2 (5 bases). Germline loops: CDR1 MDHEN, CDR2 SYDVKM. Between the trimmed V and J ends, which lost 0 bases and 5 bases, there was a span of 10 bases. This CDR3 has 14 amino acids. CDR3 nucleotide sequence: TGTGCCAGCAGTTTATGGCGTGGGAGTGAGACCCAGTACTTC. Translating gives CASSLWRGSETQYF.

This clonotype was observed many times. The rearrangement joins TRBV12-3 or TRBV12-4 to TRBJ1-2; no reliable D call. Trimming took off 1 base at V and 5 bases at J, with 8 bases between the two ends. The CDR3 contains 13 residues. The CDR3 sequence: CASSLDSGYGYTF. CDR3 DNA: TGTGCCAGCAGTTTAGACAGTGGATATGGCTACACCTTC.

This clonotype was seen just once. The rearrangement joins TRBV27 to TRBJ2-2; D might be TRBD2 (5 bases). The CDR3 is 18 amino acids. V was cut by 3 bases and J by 1 base, with 18 bases left in between. CDR1 and CDR2 from the germline V gene are MNHEY and SMNVEV (reference sequence). The CDR3 protein is CASSFYGISFGNTGELFF. The CDR3 DNA sequence: TGTGCCAGCAGTTTTTACGGGATTTCGTTCGGGAACACCGGGGAGCTGTTTTTT.

The V gene is TRBV6-5, the J gene TRBJ2-7; D possibly corresponds to TRBD2 (5 bases). V lost 3 bases and J 3 bases, leaving 12 bases between the germline ends. The germline CDR1 and CDR2 sequences are MNHEY and SVGAGI. CDR3 length: 14 residues. CDR3 sequence: CASSYLRDYYEQYF. The CDR3, as DNA: TGTGCCAGCAGTTATTTGAGGGATTACTACGAGCAGTACTTC.

The CDR3: CASSLAERSYEQYF. DNA of the CDR3: TGTGCCAGCAGCTTGGCCGAGAGGTCCTACGAGCAGTACTTC. This chain links TRBV5-5 with TRBJ2-7; D remains unclear. The CDR3 sequence is 14 residues long. Trimming pared 0 bases from V and 1 base from J, leaving 8 bases between. CDR1 and CDR2 (germline): SGHKS, YYEKEE (reference sequence).